This T cell receptor (beta chain) emerged from a study of spatial heterogeneity in lung cancer. Study-wide points: Counts that tracked tumor mutation counts were those of expanded intratumoral alpha and beta TCRs.

A distinct unique molecular identifier was carried by each TCR cDNA molecule. TCRdb ran MiXCR on the 5' RACE reads and lists one entry per CDR3 protein. In the table there are about 9,600 distinct CDR3 sequences, approximately 8% of which are singletons. CDR3 length equals 15 residues. Germline V gene data show CDR1 as SGHAT and CDR2 as FQNNGV. Trimming left V 2 bases short and J 7 bases short, with 12 bases between. The time point here: sample taken at primary tumor resection. To note about this clonotype: Antigen specificity is unknown.

The chain uses TRBV11-2 and TRBJ1-6; perhaps TRBD1 as D (6 bases). The material sequenced was lung tumor tissue, taken at surgery. The origin of this receptor is a male donor with early-stage non-small cell lung cancer. The CDR3 reads CASSLTGTQNSPLHF. For the CDR3, the DNA is TGTGCCAGCAGCTTAACCGGGACACAGAATTCACCCCTCCACTTT.